These 23 T cell receptor beta chains were sequenced from one sample in a study of blood T cell repertoires in COVID-19. Data came from immunoSEQ multiplex PCR; TCRdb stores just in-frame clones and leaves some out. This sample yields roughly 120,000 clones, of which approximately 86% are seen a single time; approximately 4% belongs to the top ten. Sequenced sample: peripheral blood. These TCRs come from a man aged 40-50 years with acute or convalescent COVID-19.

The rearrangement links TRBV29-1 to TRBJ2-3; 7 nucleotides line up with TRBD2. The V gene end was trimmed by 4 bases and the J gene end by 6 bases; junction bases not matched to a gene: 4. From germline, CDR1 is SQVTM and CDR2 ANQGSEA. The CDR3 has 12 residues. CDR3 amino acids: CSVVAGVDTQYF. CDR3 DNA: TGCAGCGTTGTTGCGGGAGTGGATACGCAGTATTTT.

This chain uses TRBV6-4 with TRBJ2-3; 7 bases are shared with TRBD1. Germline CDR1 and CDR2: MRHNA and SNTAGT. The CDR3 runs to 15 residues. The V segment lost 5 bases and the J segment 2 bases; nucleotides outside the gene matches: 7. The CDR3 region has the DNA TGTGCCAGCAGTACCACGGACAGGCTCACAGATACGCAGTATTTT. Translating gives CASSTTDRLTDTQYF.

As DNA, the CDR3 is TGTGCCAGCAGCTTAGCTGGGAGCTCCTATAATTCACCCCTCCACTTT. Protein product: CASSLAGSSYNSPLHF. The chain employs TRBV13 and TRBJ1-6, with D uncertain. The germline V and J ends were trimmed by 1 base and 0 bases, with 7 bases remaining between them. The CDR3 consists of 16 residues. Per the germline V gene, CDR1 is PRHDT and CDR2 is FYEKMQ (reference sequence).

J is TRBJ2-7 and V is TRBV5-6; 8 nucleotides agree with TRBD2. Trimming removed 1 base from V and 2 bases from J; junction bases left unmatched: 8. The germline CDR1 and CDR2 sequences are SGHDT and YYEEEE. CDR3 length equals 16 residues. This CDR3 reads CASSLRGGRQTYEQYF. CDR3 nucleotides: TGTGCCAGCAGCTTGAGGGGCGGGAGGCAAACCTACGAGCAGTACTTC.

The V and J genes are TRBV6-2 or TRBV6-3 and TRBJ2-7, with D perhaps TRBD1 (6 bases). Per the germline V gene, CDR1 is MNHEY and CDR2 is SVGEGT. The CDR3 is made up of 15 amino acids. Trimming took 7 bases from V and 4 from J, leaving 20 bases between them. The DNA of the CDR3 is TGTGCCAGCACCCCGGTTGACAGGACGAGATACGAGCAGTACTTC. As protein: CASTPVDRTRYEQYF.

The chain is built from TRBV5-1 and TRBJ2-7; D may be TRBD1 (6 bases). V was cut by 0 bases and J by 6 bases, with 10 bases left in between. Germline V CDR1 and CDR2: SGHRS, YFSETQ. CDR3 length: 13 residues. CDR3 sequence (DNA): TGCGCCAGCAGCTTGGAGGGGGTCGGCGAGCAGTACTTC. Translation gives CASSLEGVGEQYF.

The table lists this clone with a count of one. The chain is built from TRBV27 and TRBJ1-1; the D is unclear. The CDR3 is made up of 13 amino acids. Trimming removed 5 bases from V and 7 bases from J, with 14 bases in between. CDR1 is MNHEY and CDR2 is SMNVEV in the germline V gene (reference sequence). CDR3 region: CASSPRRGIEAFF. CDR3 bases: TGTGCCAGCAGTCCTCGTCGAGGGATTGAAGCTTTCTTT.

This chain uses TRBV19 with TRBJ1-1; D gene uncertain. The CDR3 consists of 13 residues. The V end lost 2 bases, the J end lost 1 base, and 5 bases lay between the germline ends. Germline CDR1 LNHDA, CDR2 SQIVND (reference sequence). The DNA of the CDR3 is TGTGCCAGTAGTATACGAGGGAACACTGAAGCTTTCTTT. Translating it yields CASSIRGNTEAFF.

This chain joins TRBV29-1 and TRBJ1-2; no clear D gene. Trimming pared 3 bases from V and 2 bases from J, leaving 7 bases between. The CDR3 spans 12 residues. Germline CDR1 SQVTM, CDR2 ANQGSEA. The CDR3 region is CSVEGRNYGYTF. CDR3 DNA sequence: TGCAGCGTTGAGGGCAGGAACTATGGCTACACCTTC. Full variable domain (remainder filled in from reference TRBV29-1 and TRBJ1-2): SAVISQKPSRDICQRGTSLTIQCQVDSQVTMMFWYRQQPGQSLTLIATANQGSEATYESGFVIDKFPISRPNLTFSTLTVSNMSPEDSSIYLCSVEGRNYGYTFGSGTRLTVV.

This clone was seen once. The rearrangement links TRBV19 to TRBJ2-3; D gene ambiguous. Trimming took 6 bases from V and 4 from J, leaving 8 bases between them. CDR3 length: 12 amino acids. Germline CDR1 is LNHDA and CDR2 is SQIVND (reference sequence). The CDR3: CASSRVPDTQYF. The CDR3 DNA reads as TGTGCCAGTAGCCGGGTCCCAGATACGCAGTATTTT.

The chain is built from TRBV9 and TRBJ1-4; no clear D. The CDR3 has 14 residues. V was shortened by 0 bases and J by 2 bases, with 5 bases between the two germline ends. Looked up from germline, CDR1 is SGDLS and CDR2 is YYNGEE. This chain's CDR3 is CASSVDNTNEKLFF. CDR3 DNA sequence: TGTGCCAGCAGCGTAGATAATACTAATGAAAAACTGTTTTTT.

This clone appeared a few times. The chain combines TRBV6-6 with TRBJ1-2, with 9 bases that match TRBD1. The length of the CDR3 is 14 residues. The germline CDR1 and CDR2 sequences are MNHNY and SVGAGI (reference sequence). J was trimmed by 3 bases and V by 5 bases; bases with no gene match: 4. CDR3 coding DNA: TGTGCCAGCAGTAGGGACAGGGAAGACTATGGCTACACCTTC. This codes for CASSRDREDYGYTF.

The rearrangement uses TRBV12-3 or TRBV12-4 and TRBJ1-5; TRBD1 aligns across 7 bases. V was pared by 3 bases and J by 4 bases, with 0 bases of the junction left unmatched. The CDR3 has 13 residues. The CDR3 DNA reads TGTGCCAGCAGTTTGGGACAGAATCAGCCCCAGCATTTT. Protein sequence: CASSLGQNQPQHF.

This clone was counted only a few times. The gene calls are TRBV9 and TRBJ1-4, with TRBD1 matching 10 bases. The germline V gene encodes CDR1 SGDLS and CDR2 YYNGEE. V lost 3 bases, J lost 7 bases, and 6 bases stayed unmatched. The CDR3 has 15 residues. CDR3 sequence reads: CASSERQGAGEKLFF. CDR3 DNA sequence: TGTGCCAGCAGCGAGAGACAGGGGGCGGGTGAAAAACTGTTTTTT.

CDR3 DNA: TGTGCCAGCAGCCCCGGACAGGGTAGCTACACCTTC. It is translated as CASSPGQGSYTF. This chain links TRBV2 with TRBJ1-2; 8 bases agree with TRBD1. Trimming at V came to 6 bases and at J to 9 bases, leaving 6 bases not matched to a gene. The CDR3 runs 12 residues. Germline CDR1 is SNHLY and CDR2 is FYNNEI.

V gene TRBV29-1 combines with J gene TRBJ1-1, with D uncertain. The CDR3 consists of 9 residues. Germline CDR1 is SQVTM and CDR2 is ANQGSEA. V lost 7 bases and J 7 bases, leaving 7 bases between the germline ends. As DNA, the CDR3 is TGCAGCGGTGGCAGTGAAGCTTTCTTT. Amino acids: CSGGSEAFF.

The chain links TRBV5-1 to TRBJ2-7; maybe TRBD2 (7 bases). Germline CDR1 and CDR2: SGHRS and YFSETQ. The germline V and J ends were trimmed by 4 bases and 5 bases, with 22 bases remaining between them. CDR3 length: 16 amino acids. The CDR3 coding sequence is TGCGCCAGCAGCCCAGAGCCTCCGGGGGGCGGCCACGAGCAGTACTTC. Translated, it gives CASSPEPPGGGHEQYF. The complete variable domain, with remaining parts taken from reference TRBV5-1 and TRBJ2-7, reads KAGVTQTPRYLIKTRGQQVTLSCSPISGHRSVSWYQQTPGQGLQFLFEYFSETQRNKGNFPGRFSGRQFSNSRSEMNVSTLELGDSALYLCASSPEPPGGGHEQYFGPGTRLTVT.

The CDR3 spells CASSPGDRDHEQYF. DNA for the CDR3: TGCGCCAGCAGCCCCGGGGACAGGGACCACGAGCAGTACTTC. The chain links TRBV4-1 to TRBJ2-7, with TRBD1 matching over 9 bases. Germline V gene lookup returns CDR1 MGHRA and CDR2 YSYEKL. Trimming removed 4 bases from V and 5 bases from J; junction bases left unmatched: 6. The CDR3 sequence is 14 residues long.

The chain uses TRBV30 and TRBJ1-1; no firm D call. CDR1 is GTSNPN, CDR2 SVGIG, per germline (reference sequence). V shed 0 bases and J shed 8 bases, with 7 bases lying between them. This CDR3 has 11 residues. CDR3 loop: CAWSVSPEAFF. CDR3 sequence (DNA): TGTGCCTGGAGTGTATCCCCGGAAGCTTTCTTT.

This clone occurred once. V is TRBV5-4 and J is TRBJ1-2; TRBD1 matches 8 bases. With V trimmed by 3 bases and J by 8 bases, 15 bases remained unmatched. Germline CDR1 is SGHNT and CDR2 is YYREEE (reference sequence). The CDR3 covers 16 residues. The CDR3 DNA is TGTGCCAGCAGCTCGGAAGCAGGGGGCTCGGCTAGAGGCTACACCTTC. It specifies CASSSEAGGSARGYTF. Full variable domain (outside the CDR3, taken from reference TRBV5-4 and TRBJ1-2): ETGVTQSPTHLIKTRGQQVTLRCSSQSGHNTVSWYQQALGQGPQFIFQYYREEENGRGNFPPRFSGLQFPNYSSELNVNALELDDSALYLCASSSEAGGSARGYTFGSGTRLTVV.

The V and J genes are TRBV19 and TRBJ1-5; D gene uncertain. This CDR3 contains 15 residues. Per the germline V gene, CDR1 is LNHDA and CDR2 is SQIVND (reference sequence). Between the trimmed V and J ends, which lost 3 bases and 0 bases, there was a span of 9 bases. In DNA, the CDR3 is TGTGCCAGTAGTATTTTGGCAGATAGCAATCAGCCCCAGCATTTT. The encoded protein is CASSILADSNQPQHF.

This chain uses TRBV3-1 (or the pseudogene TRBV3-2) with TRBJ2-7; perhaps TRBD2 as D (5 bases). Germline V gives CDR1 LGHDT, CDR2 YNNKEL (reference sequence). This CDR3 comprises 16 residues. The ends were cut back, 5 bases at V and 2 bases at J, with 19 bases in the middle. The CDR3 loop is CASSTTFGLPTYEQYF. As DNA, the CDR3 is TGTGCCAGCAGCACAACTTTTGGACTCCCGACCTACGAGCAGTACTTC.

V usage is TRBV5-5 and J usage is TRBJ1-1; 7 bases map to TRBD1. CDR1 is SGHKS, CDR2 YYEKEE, per germline (reference sequence). The CDR3 covers 13 residues. V lost 2 bases and J lost 4; bases outside the gene matches: 2. CDR3 amino acids: CASSFQGGTEAFF. The DNA of the CDR3 is TGTGCCAGCAGCTTTCAGGGGGGCACTGAAGCTTTCTTT.